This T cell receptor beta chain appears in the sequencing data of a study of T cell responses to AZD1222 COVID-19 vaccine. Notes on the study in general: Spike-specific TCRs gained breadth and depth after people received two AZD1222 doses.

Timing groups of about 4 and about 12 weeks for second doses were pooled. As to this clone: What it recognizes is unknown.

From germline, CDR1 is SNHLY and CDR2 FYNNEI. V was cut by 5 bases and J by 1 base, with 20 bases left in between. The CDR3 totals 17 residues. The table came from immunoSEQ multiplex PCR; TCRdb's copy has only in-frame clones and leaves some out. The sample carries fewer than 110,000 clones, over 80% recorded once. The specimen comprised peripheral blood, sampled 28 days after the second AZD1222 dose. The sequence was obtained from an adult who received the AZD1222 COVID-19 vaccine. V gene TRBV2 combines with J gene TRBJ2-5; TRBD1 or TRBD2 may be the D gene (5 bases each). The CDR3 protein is CASSKRKKGRSQETQYF. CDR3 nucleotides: TGTGCCAGCAGTAAACGAAAAAAGGGACGAAGCCAAGAGACCCAGTACTTC.